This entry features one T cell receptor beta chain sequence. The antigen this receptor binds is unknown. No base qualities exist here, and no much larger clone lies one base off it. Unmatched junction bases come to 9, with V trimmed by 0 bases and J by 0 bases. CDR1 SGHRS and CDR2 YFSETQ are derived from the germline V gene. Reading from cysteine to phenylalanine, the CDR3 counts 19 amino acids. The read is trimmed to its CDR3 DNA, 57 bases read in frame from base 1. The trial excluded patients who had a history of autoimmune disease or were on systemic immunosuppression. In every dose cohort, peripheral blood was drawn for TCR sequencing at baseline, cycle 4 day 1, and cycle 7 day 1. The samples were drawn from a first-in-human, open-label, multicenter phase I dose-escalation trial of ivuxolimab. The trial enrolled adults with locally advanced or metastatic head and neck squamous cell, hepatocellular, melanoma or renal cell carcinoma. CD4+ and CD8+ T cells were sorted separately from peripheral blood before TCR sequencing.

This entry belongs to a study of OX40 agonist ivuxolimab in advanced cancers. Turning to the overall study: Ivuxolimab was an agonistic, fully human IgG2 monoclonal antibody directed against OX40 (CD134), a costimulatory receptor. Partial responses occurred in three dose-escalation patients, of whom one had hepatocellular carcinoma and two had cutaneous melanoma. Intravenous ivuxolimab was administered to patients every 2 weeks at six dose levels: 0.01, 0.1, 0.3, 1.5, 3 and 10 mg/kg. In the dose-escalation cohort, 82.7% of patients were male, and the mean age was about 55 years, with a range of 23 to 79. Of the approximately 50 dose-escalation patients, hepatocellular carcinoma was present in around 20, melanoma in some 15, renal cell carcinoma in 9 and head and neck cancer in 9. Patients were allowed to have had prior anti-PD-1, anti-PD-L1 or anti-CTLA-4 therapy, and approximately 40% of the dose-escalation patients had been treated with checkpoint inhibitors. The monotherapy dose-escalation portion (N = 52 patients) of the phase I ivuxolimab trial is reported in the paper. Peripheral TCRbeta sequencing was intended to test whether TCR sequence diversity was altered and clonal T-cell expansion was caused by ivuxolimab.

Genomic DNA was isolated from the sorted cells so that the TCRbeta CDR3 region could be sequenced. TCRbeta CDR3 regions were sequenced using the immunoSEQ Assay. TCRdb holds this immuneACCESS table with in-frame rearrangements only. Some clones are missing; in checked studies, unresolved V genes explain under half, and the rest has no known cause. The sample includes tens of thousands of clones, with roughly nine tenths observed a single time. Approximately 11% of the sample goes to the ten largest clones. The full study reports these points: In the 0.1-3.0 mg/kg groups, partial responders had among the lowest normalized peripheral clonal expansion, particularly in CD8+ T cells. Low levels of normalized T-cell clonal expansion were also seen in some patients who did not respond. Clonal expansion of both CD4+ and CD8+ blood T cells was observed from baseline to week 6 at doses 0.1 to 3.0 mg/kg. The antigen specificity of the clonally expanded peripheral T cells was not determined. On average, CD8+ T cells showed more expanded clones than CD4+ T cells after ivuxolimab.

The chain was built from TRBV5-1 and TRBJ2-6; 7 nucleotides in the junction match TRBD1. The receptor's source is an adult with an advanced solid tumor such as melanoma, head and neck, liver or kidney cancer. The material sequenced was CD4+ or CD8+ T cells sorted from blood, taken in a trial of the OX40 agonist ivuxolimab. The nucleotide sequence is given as TGCGCCAGCAGCTTGGGCCCAGGGGGTGCAGGCTCTGGGGCCAACGTCCTGACTTTC. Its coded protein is CASSLGPGGAGSGANVLTF.